A selection of T cell receptor beta chains follows, all from one sample in a study of blood T cell repertoires in COVID-19. Clones were read by immunoSEQ multiplex PCR, and TCRdb kept only the in-frame ones, dropping some. The table includes about 260,000 clones, about 87% detected once. Source material: peripheral blood. These receptors were taken from a woman aged 65 to 85 with COVID-19, enrolled during active disease. The CDR3 runs from the conserved cysteine through the conserved F or W. The D gene is left open where the match is weak. Expanded clones get a size class; other rows say once, few or many, or leave the size out.

>-|TRBJ2-1|-|16|TRBV5-1
CASSFYQIGLNNEQFF
TGCGCCAGCAGCTTTTACCAAATTGGACTGAACAATGAGCAGTTCTTC
>-|TRBJ2-1|-|12|TRBV10-3
CAISAQNNEQFF
TGTGCCATCAGTGCCCAAAACAATGAGCAGTTCTTC
>TRBD1|TRBJ2-5|-|13|TRBV12-3/TRBV12-4
CASRKGQTETQYF
TGTGCCAGCAGGAAGGGACAGACGGAGACCCAGTACTTC
>-|TRBJ2-3|few|15|TRBV5-1
CASSLGGSFTDTQYF
TGCGCCAGCAGCTTGGGCGGCAGTTTCACAGATACGCAGTATTTT
>-|TRBJ2-6|-|15|TRBV2
CASSVQGPGANVLTF
TGTGCCAGCAGTGTGCAGGGTCCCGGGGCCAACGTCCTGACTTTC
>TRBD1|TRBJ2-5|-|14|TRBV5-1
CASTRDSIQETQYF
TGCGCCAGCACTAGGGACAGTATACAAGAGACCCAGTACTTC
>-|TRBJ1-5|-|17|TRBV7-8
CASSLGQVGDSNQPQHF
TGTGCCAGCAGCTTAGGACAGGTTGGAGATAGCAATCAGCCCCAGCATTTT
>-|TRBJ2-7|-|14|TRBV28
CASSLFAGPYEQYF
TGTGCCAGCAGTTTATTTGCCGGTCCCTACGAGCAGTACTTC
>TRBD2|TRBJ2-1|-|11|TRBV20-1
CRGLAGNEQFF
TGCAGGGGACTAGCGGGCAATGAGCAGTTCTTC
>-|TRBJ2-5|-|12|TRBV5-1
CASSLSSETQYF
TGCGCCAGCAGCTTATCTTCCGAGACCCAGTACTTC
>-|TRBJ1-4|-|14|TRBV19
CASSIRRTREKLFF
TGTGCCAGTAGTATAAGACGGACTCGGGAAAAACTGTTTTTT
>TRBD1|TRBJ2-7|-|15|TRBV6-5
CASRPQGAISYEQYF
TGTGCCAGCAGGCCTCAGGGGGCAATTTCCTACGAGCAGTACTTC
>TRBD1|TRBJ1-4|-|13|TRBV30
CAWEQGGNEKLFF
TGTGCCTGGGAACAGGGGGGTAATGAAAAACTGTTTTTT
>-|TRBJ1-5|-|17|TRBV28
CASSLWFGEDSNQPQHF
TGTGCCAGCAGTTTATGGTTCGGGGAAGATAGCAATCAGCCCCAGCATTTT
>TRBD1|TRBJ2-2|-|14|TRBV9
CASEGAGNTGELFF
TGTGCCAGCGAGGGGGCAGGGAACACCGGGGAGCTGTTTTTT
>-|TRBJ1-1|-|13|TRBV7-9
CASSLPPTVEAFF
TGTGCCAGCAGCTTACCCCCGACAGTTGAAGCTTTCTTT
>TRBD1|TRBJ1-3|-|13|TRBV11-2
CASSLADRATIYF
TGTGCCAGCAGCTTAGCGGACAGGGCCACCATATATTTT
>-|TRBJ1-4|-|13|TRBV7-2
CASSLSISEKLFF
TGTGCCAGCAGCTTAAGTATTAGTGAAAAACTGTTTTTT
>TRBD2|TRBJ2-7|-|15|TRBV10-3
CAIRKTASGGYEQYF
TGTGCCATCAGGAAGACCGCTAGCGGAGGTTACGAGCAGTACTTC
>-|TRBJ2-3|-|16|TRBV9
CASSVSPSPSTDTQYF
TGTGCCAGCAGCGTATCCCCTTCCCCCAGCACAGATACGCAGTATTTT
>-|TRBJ1-1|-|13|TRBV7-9
CASSFPDSREAFF
TGTGCCAGCAGCTTTCCGGACAGCCGTGAAGCTTTCTTT
>TRBD1|TRBJ1-2|-|14|TRBV3-1/TRBV3-2
CASSQLQGAGGYTF
TGTGCCAGCAGCCAATTACAGGGGGCGGGAGGCTACACCTTC
>-|TRBJ2-5|once|14|TRBV7-3
CASSLLGTQETQYF
TGTGCCAGCAGCTTATTGGGCACCCAAGAGACCCAGTACTTC
>-|TRBJ2-7|-|17|TRBV27
CASSTPTGRGDSYEQYF
TGTGCCAGCAGTACCCCGACGGGCAGGGGCGACTCCTACGAGCAGTACTTC
>-|TRBJ2-1|once|15|TRBV28
CASSLYGRDYNEQFF
TGTGCCAGCAGTTTATACGGGAGAGACTACAATGAGCAGTTCTTC
>-|TRBJ1-5|-|13|TRBV6-5
CASSLGGMQPQHF
TGTGCCAGCAGTCTGGGGGGAATGCAGCCCCAGCATTTT
>-|TRBJ2-1|-|12|TRBV6-1
CASSEANNEQFF
TGTGCCAGCAGTGAAGCTAACAATGAGCAGTTCTTC
>-|TRBJ1-5|once|13|TRBV6-5
CASSKQVYQPQHF
TGTGCCAGCAGTAAACAGGTGTACCAGCCCCAGCATTTT
>-|TRBJ1-1|-|16|TRBV24-1
CATRAGTTLTNTEAFF
TGTGCCACCAGAGCCGGGACAACCCTAACGAACACTGAAGCTTTCTTT
>-|TRBJ2-7|-|14|TRBV16
CASSSQGGSYEQYF
TGTGCCAGCAGTTCCCAGGGAGGCTCCTACGAGCAGTACTTC
>-|TRBJ2-5|-|16|TRBV7-9
CASSLSSATLQETQYF
TGTGCCAGCAGCCTTTCTAGCGCGACCCTACAAGAGACCCAGTACTTC
>-|TRBJ1-1|-|13|TRBV29-1
CSANTGGNTEAFF
TGCAGCGCCAACACCGGCGGGAACACTGAAGCTTTCTTT
>TRBD1|TRBJ2-2|few|14|TRBV10-3
CAGRQGTDTGELFF
TGTGCCGGAAGACAGGGGACGGACACCGGGGAGCTGTTTTTT
>-|TRBJ1-3|-|16|TRBV2
CASTRQPRTRGNTIYF
TGTGCCAGCACAAGACAGCCTAGAACGCGTGGAAACACCATATATTTT
>-|TRBJ2-7|-|11|TRBV6-2/TRBV6-3
CASSPLREQYF
TGTGCCAGCAGCCCCCTACGTGAGCAGTACTTC
>-|TRBJ1-2|-|14|TRBV27
CASTTGVPLYGYTF
TGTGCCAGCACCACGGGGGTGCCCCTCTATGGCTACACCTTC
>TRBD1|TRBJ1-2|-|15|TRBV5-4
CASSLIGQGAYGYTF
TGTGCCAGCAGCTTAATAGGGCAGGGGGCCTATGGCTACACCTTC
>-|TRBJ2-2|-|14|TRBV12-2
CASRFIGTTGELFF
TGTGCAAGTCGCTTTATCGGTACGACCGGGGAGCTGTTTTTT
>-|TRBJ1-1|-|14|TRBV18
CASSPDRRDTEAFF
TGTGCCAGCTCACCTGACAGGCGAGACACTGAAGCTTTCTTT
>TRBD1|TRBJ2-5|-|13|TRBV12-3/TRBV12-4
CASSFSGGETQYF
TGTGCCAGCAGTTTTTCAGGGGGAGAGACCCAGTACTTC
>-|TRBJ1-1|-|13|TRBV3-1/TRBV3-2
CASSQTSADKAFF
TGTGCCAGCAGCCAGACTAGCGCAGATAAAGCTTTCTTT
>TRBD1|TRBJ2-2|-|16|TRBV5-5
CASSPPGTANTGELFF
TGTGCCAGCAGTCCCCCCGGGACAGCGAACACCGGGGAGCTGTTTTTT
>-|TRBJ1-1|-|14|TRBV5-4
CASSTGGMNTEAFF
TGTGCCAGCAGCACGGGGGGCATGAACACTGAAGCTTTCTTT
>TRBD1|TRBJ1-3|-|16|TRBV10-3
CAISEWDRGTGNTIYF
TGTGCCATCAGTGAGTGGGACAGGGGAACTGGAAACACCATATATTTT
>-|TRBJ1-3|-|15|TRBV6-5
CASSSARTAGNTIYF
TGTGCCAGCAGTTCCGCCAGGACAGCTGGAAACACCATATATTTT
>TRBD2|TRBJ2-7|-|13|TRBV13
CASSSSGSYEQYF
TGTGCCAGCAGTTCTAGCGGCTCCTACGAGCAGTACTTC
>TRBD1|TRBJ2-7|-|15|TRBV7-8
CASSFGQGGTYEQYF
TGTGCCAGCAGCTTCGGACAGGGGGGAACCTACGAGCAGTACTTC
>TRBD2|TRBJ2-7|-|15|TRBV20-1
CSASGIAGSPFEQYF
TGCAGTGCTAGTGGAATAGCGGGGAGCCCTTTCGAGCAGTACTTC
>-|TRBJ2-1|once|13|TRBV7-9
CASSLARGNEQFF
TGTGCCAGCAGCTTAGCTAGGGGGAATGAGCAGTTCTTC
>-|TRBJ2-1|-|11|TRBV20-1
CSASRADEQFF
TGCAGTGCTAGCAGGGCGGATGAGCAGTTCTTC